Listed here is a single T cell receptor beta chain. Its matching antigen is unknown. The data were taken from a study of T cells expressing NK-cell markers. Study background: HCMV seropositivity marked seven of the eight sequenced donors; one was seronegative.

Study-level results: As a fraction of CD8+ T cells, dominant NKG2C+ clonotypes reached roughly 1.0-7.5% in 5 to 7 donors.

The CDR3 loop spans 18 amino acids. The germline gives CDR1 SGHDT, CDR2 YYEEEE. With the 5' RACE reads reprocessed, TCRdb shows one record per CDR3 protein and no DNA. The sample totals roughly 450,000 distinct CDR3 sequences. V is TRBV5-6 and J is TRBJ2-6; the TCRdb D gene call, TRBD1, has no DNA to confirm it. Sequencing used blood T cells: a sorted CD56 or NKG2C T cell subset, CD4+ or CD8+ T cells, or bulk PBMC T cells (not recorded which). The receptor was isolated from a woman aged 50 to 65 in good health. Here the CDR3 reads CASRLAGQGTSGANVLTF.